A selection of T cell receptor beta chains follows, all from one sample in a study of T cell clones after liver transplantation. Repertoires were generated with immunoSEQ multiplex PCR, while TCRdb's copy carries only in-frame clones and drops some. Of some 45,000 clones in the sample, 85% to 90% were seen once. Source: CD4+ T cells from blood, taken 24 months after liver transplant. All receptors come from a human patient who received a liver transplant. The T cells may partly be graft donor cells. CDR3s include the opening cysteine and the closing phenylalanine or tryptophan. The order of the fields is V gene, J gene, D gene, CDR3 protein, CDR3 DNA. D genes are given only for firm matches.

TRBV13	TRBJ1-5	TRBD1	CASSRTGGGQPQHF	TGTGCCAGCAGCCGGACAGGGGGCGGTCAGCCCCAGCATTTT
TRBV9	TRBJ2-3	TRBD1	CASSAKSGTGGRTDTQYF	TGTGCCAGCAGCGCCAAATCAGGGACAGGGGGCCGCACAGATACGCAGTATTTT
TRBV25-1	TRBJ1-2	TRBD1	CASSEYLGQGGYTF	TGTGCCAGCAGTGAATACCTCGGACAGGGCGGCTACACCTTC
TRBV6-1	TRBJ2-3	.	CASSAVYTDTQYF	TGTGCCAGCAGTGCGGTCTACACAGATACGCAGTATTTT
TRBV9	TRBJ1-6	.	CASSVEGQTTSPLHF	TGTGCCAGCAGCGTAGAGGGACAAACGACCTCACCCCTCCACTTT
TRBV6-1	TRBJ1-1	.	CASSEAKTEAFF	TGTGCCAGCAGTGAAGCGAAAACTGAAGCTTTCTTT
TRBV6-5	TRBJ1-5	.	CASSYVTGNQPQHF	TGTGCCAGCAGTTACGTAACAGGCAATCAGCCCCAGCATTTT
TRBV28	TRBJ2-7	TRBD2	CASSFFLAGAYEQYF	TGTGCCAGCAGTTTTTTCCTAGCGGGAGCCTACGAGCAGTACTTC
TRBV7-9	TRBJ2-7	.	CASSPSSAYEQYF	TGTGCCAGCAGCCCTTCTAGCGCCTACGAGCAGTACTTC
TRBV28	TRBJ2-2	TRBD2	CATGPSTSGNTGELFF	TGTGCCACCGGACCCTCGACTAGCGGGAACACCGGGGAGCTGTTTTTT
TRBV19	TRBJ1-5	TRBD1	CATEDPDRVDQPQHF	TGTGCCACAGAAGATCCGGACAGGGTAGATCAGCCCCAGCATTTT
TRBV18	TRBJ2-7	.	CASSGSGDEQYF	TGTGCCAGCTCAGGGTCCGGGGACGAGCAGTACTTC
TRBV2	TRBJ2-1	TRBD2	CASTGTSGIAEQFF	TGTGCCAGTACCGGGACTAGCGGTATTGCTGAGCAGTTCTTC
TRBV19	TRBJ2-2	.	CASSGSRQANTGELFF	TGTGCCAGTAGTGGGAGTAGACAAGCGAACACCGGGGAGCTGTTTTTT
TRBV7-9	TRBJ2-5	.	CASGQQETQYF	TGTGCTTCGGGCCAGCAAGAGACCCAGTACTTC